The present entry profiles one TCR beta chain with its context. Its antigen is unknown. This specimen comes from a study of T cell responses to AZD1222 COVID-19 vaccine. Study context: Whether given at about 4 or about 12 weeks, second doses were pooled.

Sequencing used immunoSEQ multiplex PCR; TCRdb keeps in-frame clones, though not all of them. The table shows about 150,000 clones, with around 89% occurring only once. Study-level results: Repertoires were sampled only after the peak T cell response. A mostly white British donor set with more females was recruited, and clonal diversity was possibly underestimated. Increases in Spike-specific TCR breadth and depth were seen after two AZD1222 doses.

The material sequenced was peripheral blood, taken on day 0 of AZD1222 vaccination. The sequence was obtained from an adult in good health.

In DNA form, the CDR3 reads TGTGCCAGCAGCGCCGACAGGCGCTTTGGCTACACCTTC. Translating gives CASSADRRFGYTF. The chain recombines TRBV5-4 with TRBJ1-2, with TRBD1 as a possible D gene (6 bases). The V end was cut by 4 bases, the J end by 7 bases, with 14 bases between. The germline CDR1 and CDR2 sequences are SGHNT and YYREEE (reference sequence). The CDR3 sequence is 13 residues long.